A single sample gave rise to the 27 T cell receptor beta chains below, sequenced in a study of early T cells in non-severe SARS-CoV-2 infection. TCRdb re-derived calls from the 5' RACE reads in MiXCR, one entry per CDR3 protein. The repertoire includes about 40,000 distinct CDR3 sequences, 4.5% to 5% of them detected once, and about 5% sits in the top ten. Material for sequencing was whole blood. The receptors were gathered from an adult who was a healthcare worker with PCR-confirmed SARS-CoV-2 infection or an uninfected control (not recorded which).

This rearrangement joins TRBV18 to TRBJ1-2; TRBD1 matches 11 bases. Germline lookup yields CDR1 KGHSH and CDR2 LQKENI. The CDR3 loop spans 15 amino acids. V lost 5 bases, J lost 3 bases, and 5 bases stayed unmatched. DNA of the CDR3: TGTGCCAGCTCAGCCGGGACAGGGGGTGACTATGGCTACACCTTC. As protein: CASSAGTGGDYGYTF.

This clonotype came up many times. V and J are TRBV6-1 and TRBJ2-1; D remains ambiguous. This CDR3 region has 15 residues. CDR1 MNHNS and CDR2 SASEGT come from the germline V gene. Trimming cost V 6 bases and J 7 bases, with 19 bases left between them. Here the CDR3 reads CASSLTEDGGNEQFF. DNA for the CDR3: TGTGCCAGCAGCCTCACAGAGGACGGTGGGAATGAGCAGTTCTTC.

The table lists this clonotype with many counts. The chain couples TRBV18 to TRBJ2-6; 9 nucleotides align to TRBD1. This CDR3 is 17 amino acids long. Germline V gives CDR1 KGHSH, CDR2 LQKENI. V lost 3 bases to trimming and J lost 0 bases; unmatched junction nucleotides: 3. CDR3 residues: CASSPGQGNSGANVLTF. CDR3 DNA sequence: TGTGCCAGCTCACCCGGACAGGGGAACTCTGGGGCCAACGTCCTGACTTTC.

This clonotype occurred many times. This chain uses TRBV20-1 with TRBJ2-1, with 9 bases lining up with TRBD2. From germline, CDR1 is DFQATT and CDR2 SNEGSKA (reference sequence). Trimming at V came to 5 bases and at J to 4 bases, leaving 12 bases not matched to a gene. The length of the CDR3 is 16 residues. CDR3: CSAQKRSGGWYNEQFF. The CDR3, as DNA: TGCAGTGCTCAGAAAAGGAGCGGGGGGTGGTACAATGAGCAGTTCTTC.

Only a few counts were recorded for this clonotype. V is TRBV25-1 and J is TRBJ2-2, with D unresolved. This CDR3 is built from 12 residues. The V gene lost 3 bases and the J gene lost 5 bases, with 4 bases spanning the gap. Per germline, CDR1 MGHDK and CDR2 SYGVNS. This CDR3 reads CASSDRTGELFF. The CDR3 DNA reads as TGTGCCAGCAGTGATCGTACCGGGGAGCTGTTTTTT.

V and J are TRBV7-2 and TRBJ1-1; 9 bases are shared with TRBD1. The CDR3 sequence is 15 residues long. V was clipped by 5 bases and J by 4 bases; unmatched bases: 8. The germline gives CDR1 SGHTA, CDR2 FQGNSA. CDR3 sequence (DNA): TGTGCCAGCAGCACACGCACAGGGGGCCCCACTGAAGCTTTCTTT. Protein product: CASSTRTGGPTEAFF. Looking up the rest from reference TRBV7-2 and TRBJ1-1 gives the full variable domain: GAGVSQSPSNKVTEKGKDVELRCDPISGHTALYWYRQSLGQGLEFLIYFQGNSAPDKSGLPSDRFSAERTGGSVSTLTIQRTQQEDSAVYLCASSTRTGGPTEAFFGQGTRLTVV.

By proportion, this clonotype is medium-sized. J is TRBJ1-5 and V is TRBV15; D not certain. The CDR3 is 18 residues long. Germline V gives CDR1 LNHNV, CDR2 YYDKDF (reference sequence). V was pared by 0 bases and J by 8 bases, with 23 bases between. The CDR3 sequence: CATSRDNNDLGRLEPQHF. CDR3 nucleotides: TGTGCCACCAGCAGAGACAACAACGACCTTGGACGTTTGGAGCCCCAGCATTTT.

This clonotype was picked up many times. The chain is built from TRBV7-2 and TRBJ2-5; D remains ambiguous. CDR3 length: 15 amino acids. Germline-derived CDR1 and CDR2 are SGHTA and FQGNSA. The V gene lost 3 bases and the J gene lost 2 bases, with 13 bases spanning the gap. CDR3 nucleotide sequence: TGTGCCAGCAGCTTGTTTGTTACTGAACAAGAGACCCAGTACTTC. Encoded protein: CASSLFVTEQETQYF.

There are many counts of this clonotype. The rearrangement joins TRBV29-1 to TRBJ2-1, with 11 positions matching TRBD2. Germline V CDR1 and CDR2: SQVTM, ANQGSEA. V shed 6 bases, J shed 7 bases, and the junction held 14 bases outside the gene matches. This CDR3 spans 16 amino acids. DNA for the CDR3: TGCAGCGTACCTGATAGACTAGCGGGACTTTCGAATGAGCAGTTCTTC. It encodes CSVPDRLAGLSNEQFF.

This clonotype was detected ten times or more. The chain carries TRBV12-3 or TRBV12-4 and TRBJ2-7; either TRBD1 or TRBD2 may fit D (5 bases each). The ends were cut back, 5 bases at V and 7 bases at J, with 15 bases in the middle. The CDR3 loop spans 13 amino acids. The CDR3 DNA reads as TGTGCCAGCAGTCGGGACGCTGTGGGGGAGCAGTACTTC. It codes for CASSRDAVGEQYF.

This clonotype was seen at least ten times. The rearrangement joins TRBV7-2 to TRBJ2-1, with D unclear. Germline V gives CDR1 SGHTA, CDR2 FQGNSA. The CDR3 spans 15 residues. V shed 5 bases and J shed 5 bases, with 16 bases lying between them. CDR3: CASSHLVIGDNEQFF. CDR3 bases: TGTGCCAGCAGCCATCTAGTTATAGGTGACAATGAGCAGTTCTTC. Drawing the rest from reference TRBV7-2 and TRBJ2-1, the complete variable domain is GAGVSQSPSNKVTEKGKDVELRCDPISGHTALYWYRQSLGQGLEFLIYFQGNSAPDKSGLPSDRFSAERTGGSVSTLTIQRTQQEDSAVYLCASSHLVIGDNEQFFGPGTRLTVL.

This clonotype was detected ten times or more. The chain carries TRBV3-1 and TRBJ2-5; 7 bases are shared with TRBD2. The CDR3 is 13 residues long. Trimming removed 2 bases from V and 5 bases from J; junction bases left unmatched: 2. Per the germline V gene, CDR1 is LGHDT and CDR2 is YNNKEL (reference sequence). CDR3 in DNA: TGTGCCAGCAGCCAAATGGGAGGGGAGACCCAGTACTTC. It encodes CASSQMGGETQYF.

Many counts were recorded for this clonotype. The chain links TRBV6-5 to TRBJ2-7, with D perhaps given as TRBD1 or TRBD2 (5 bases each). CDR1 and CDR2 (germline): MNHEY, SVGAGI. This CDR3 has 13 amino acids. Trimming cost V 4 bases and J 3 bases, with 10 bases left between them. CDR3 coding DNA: TGTGCCAGCAGTTCCGGGGCTTACTACGAGCAGTACTTC. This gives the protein CASSSGAYYEQYF.

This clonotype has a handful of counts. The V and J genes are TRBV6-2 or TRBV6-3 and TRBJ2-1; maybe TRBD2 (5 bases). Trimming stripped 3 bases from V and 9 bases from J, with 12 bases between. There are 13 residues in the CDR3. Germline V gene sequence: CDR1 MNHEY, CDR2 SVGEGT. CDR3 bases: TGTGCCAGCAGTTATCTCGAAAGCGGTGAGCAGTTCTTC. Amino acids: CASSYLESGEQFF.

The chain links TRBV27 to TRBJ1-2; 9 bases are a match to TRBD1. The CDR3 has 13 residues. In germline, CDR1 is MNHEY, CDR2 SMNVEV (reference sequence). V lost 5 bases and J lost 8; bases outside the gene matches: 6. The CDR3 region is CASSLTGGLGYTF. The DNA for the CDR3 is TGTGCCAGCAGTCTAACAGGGGGCCTCGGCTACACCTTC.

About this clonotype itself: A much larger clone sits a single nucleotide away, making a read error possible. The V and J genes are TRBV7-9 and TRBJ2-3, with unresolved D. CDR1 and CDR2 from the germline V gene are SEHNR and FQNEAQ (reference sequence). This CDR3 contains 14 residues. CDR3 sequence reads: CASSLGLPTDMQYF. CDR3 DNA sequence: TGTGCCAGCAGCTTGGGCCTTCCCACAGATATGCAGTATTTT. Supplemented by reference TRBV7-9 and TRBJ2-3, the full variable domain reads DTGVSQNPRHKITKRGQNVTFRCDPISEHNRLYWYRQTLGQGPEFLTYFQNEAQLEKSRLLSDRFSAERPKGSFSTLEIQRTEQGDSAMYLCASSLGLPTDMQYFGPGTRLTVL.

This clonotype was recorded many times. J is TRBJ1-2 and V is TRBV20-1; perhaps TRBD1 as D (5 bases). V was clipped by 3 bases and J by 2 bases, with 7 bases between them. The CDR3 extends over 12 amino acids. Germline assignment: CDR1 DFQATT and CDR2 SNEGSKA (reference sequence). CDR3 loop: CSARKGNYGYTF. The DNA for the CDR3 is TGCAGTGCTAGGAAGGGGAACTATGGCTACACCTTC.

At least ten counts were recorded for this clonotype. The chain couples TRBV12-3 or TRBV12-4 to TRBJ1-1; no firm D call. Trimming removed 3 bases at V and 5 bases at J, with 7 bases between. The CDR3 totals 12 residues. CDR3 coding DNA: TGTGCCAGCAGTTTGAGGAGAACTGAAGCTTTCTTT. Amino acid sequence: CASSLRRTEAFF.

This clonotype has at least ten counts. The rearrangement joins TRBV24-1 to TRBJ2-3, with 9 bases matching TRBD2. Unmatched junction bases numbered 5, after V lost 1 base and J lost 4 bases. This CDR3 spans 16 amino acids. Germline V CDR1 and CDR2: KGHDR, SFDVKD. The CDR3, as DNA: TGTGCCACCAGTGATTTTAGCGGGAGCCTCCCAGATACGCAGTATTTT. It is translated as CATSDFSGSLPDTQYF.

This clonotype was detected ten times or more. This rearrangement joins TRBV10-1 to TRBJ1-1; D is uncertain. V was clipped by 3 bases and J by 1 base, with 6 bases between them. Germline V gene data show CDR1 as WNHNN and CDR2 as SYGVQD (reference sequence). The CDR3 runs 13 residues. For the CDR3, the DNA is TGCGCCAGCAGTGAACGAGGGAACACTGAAGCTTTCTTT. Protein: CASSERGNTEAFF.

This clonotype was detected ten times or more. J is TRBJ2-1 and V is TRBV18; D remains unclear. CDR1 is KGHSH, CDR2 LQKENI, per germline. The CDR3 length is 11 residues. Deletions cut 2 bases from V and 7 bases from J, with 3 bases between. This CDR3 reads CASSPMNEQFF. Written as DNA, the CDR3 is TGTGCCAGCTCACCAATGAATGAGCAGTTCTTC.

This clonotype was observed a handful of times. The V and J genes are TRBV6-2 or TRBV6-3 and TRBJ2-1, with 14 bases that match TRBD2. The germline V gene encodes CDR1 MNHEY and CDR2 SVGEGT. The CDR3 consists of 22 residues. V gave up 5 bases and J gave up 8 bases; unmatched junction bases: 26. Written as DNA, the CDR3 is TGTGCCAGCAGTGGTAAACCTTACGGGACTAGCGGGGGACGCGGGGCTGTTGATGAGCAGTTCTTC. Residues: CASSGKPYGTSGGRGAVDEQFF.

CDR3 in DNA: TGTGCCTGGAGCCCGGCGGAACGCAATAATTCACCCCTCCACTTT. This codes for CAWSPAERNNSPLHF. This chain joins TRBV30 and TRBJ1-6; D not resolved. Germline V gives CDR1 GTSNPN, CDR2 SVGIG (reference sequence). The CDR3 contains 15 residues. The V end was cut by 3 bases, the J end by 5 bases, with 14 bases between.

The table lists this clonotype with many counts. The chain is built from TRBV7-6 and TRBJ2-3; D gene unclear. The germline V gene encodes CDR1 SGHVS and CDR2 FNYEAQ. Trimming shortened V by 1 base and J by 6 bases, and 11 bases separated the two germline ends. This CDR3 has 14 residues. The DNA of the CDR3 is TGTGCCAGCAGCTTAGGAGGAACCCCGGATACGCAGTATTTT. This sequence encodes CASSLGGTPDTQYF.

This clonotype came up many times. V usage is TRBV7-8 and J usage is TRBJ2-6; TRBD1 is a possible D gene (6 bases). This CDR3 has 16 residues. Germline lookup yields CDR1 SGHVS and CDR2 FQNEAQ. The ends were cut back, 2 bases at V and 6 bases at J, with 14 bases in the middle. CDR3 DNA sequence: TGTGCCAGCAGCTTAAGGAACAGGGATGTGGCCAACGTCCTGACTTTC. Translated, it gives CASSLRNRDVANVLTF.

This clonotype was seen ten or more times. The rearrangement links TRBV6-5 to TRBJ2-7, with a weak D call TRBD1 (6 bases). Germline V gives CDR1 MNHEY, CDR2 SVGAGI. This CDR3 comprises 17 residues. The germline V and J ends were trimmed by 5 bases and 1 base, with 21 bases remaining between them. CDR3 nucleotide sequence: TGTGCCAGCAGTCCGTCCCTGCTCCCAGGGGAGTCCTACGAGCAGTACTTC. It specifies CASSPSLLPGESYEQYF.

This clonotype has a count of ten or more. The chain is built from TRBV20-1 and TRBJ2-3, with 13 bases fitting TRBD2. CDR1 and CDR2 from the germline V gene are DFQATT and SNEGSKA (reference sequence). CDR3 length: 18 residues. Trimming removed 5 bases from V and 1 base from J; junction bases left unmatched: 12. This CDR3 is CSAATRTSGSVGTDTQYF. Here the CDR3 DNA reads TGCAGTGCTGCTACACGGACTAGCGGGAGCGTGGGCACAGATACGCAGTATTTT.